These 24 T cell receptor beta chains were all obtained from the same sample, sequenced in a study of blood T cell repertoires in COVID-19. Data came from immunoSEQ multiplex PCR; TCRdb stores just in-frame clones and leaves some out. The sample yields about 51,000 clones, roughly 86% seen once. Material for sequencing was peripheral blood. The receptors here all came from an elderly man with active COVID-19.

This chain connects TRBV4-1 to TRBJ1-4; 9 nucleotides agree with TRBD1. The CDR3 has 14 residues. V lost 0 bases to trimming and J lost 10 bases; unmatched junction nucleotides: 3. Germline V gene lookup returns CDR1 MGHRA and CDR2 YSYEKL. This CDR3 is CASSQEDRGGKLFF. The CDR3 DNA sequence: TGCGCCAGCAGCCAAGAGGACAGGGGAGGAAAACTGTTTTTT.

The chain employs TRBV10-3 and TRBJ2-3; a weak D match, TRBD2 (5 bases). The CDR3 is 13 residues long. The germline CDR1 and CDR2 sequences are ENHRY and SYGVKD. Trimming removed 8 bases from V and 4 bases from J, with 13 bases in between. CDR3 region: CAILGSGADTQYF. In DNA, the CDR3 is TGTGCCATCTTGGGGAGTGGGGCAGATACGCAGTATTTT.

The chain carries TRBV7-9 and TRBJ1-2, with a weak D call TRBD1 (5 bases). The V gene's germline CDR1 is SEHNR and CDR2 FQNEAQ (reference sequence). Trimming removed 1 base from V and 8 bases from J, with 14 bases in between. This CDR3 is built from 14 residues. Here the CDR3 DNA reads TGTGCCAGCAGCTTAGTGGGGCCAGGGAACGGCTACACCTTC. Its protein product is CASSLVGPGNGYTF. The variable domain in full, completed from reference TRBV7-9 and TRBJ1-2, reads DTGVSQNPRHKITKRGQNVTFRCDPISEHNRLYWYRQTLGQGPEFLTYFQNEAQLEKSRLLSDRFSAERPKGSFSTLEIQRTEQGDSAMYLCASSLVGPGNGYTFGSGTRLTVV.

The table lists this clone with a count of one. The V call is TRBV9, the J call TRBJ2-1; unclear D gene. Trimming took 0 bases from V and 9 from J, leaving 7 bases between them. Germline loops: CDR1 SGDLS, CDR2 YYNGEE. CDR3 length equals 12 residues. CDR3 region: CASSVATGEQFF. CDR3 DNA sequence: TGTGCCAGCAGCGTAGCTACCGGTGAGCAGTTCTTC.

V is TRBV5-6 and J is TRBJ2-5; 8 positions agree with TRBD2. After removal of 0 bases from V and 0 bases from J, the junction contained 4 bases not matched to a gene. The germline gives CDR1 SGHDT, CDR2 YYEEEE. This CDR3 is built from 16 residues. In DNA form, the CDR3 reads TGTGCCAGCAGCTTGGTTACGGGGGGGTACCAAGAGACCCAGTACTTC. It encodes CASSLVTGGYQETQYF.

In its sample, this clone was seen once. The CDR3 nucleotides are TGTGCCAGCAGAGAAATAAAAGATTGGGAGGGGACCTACAATGAGCAGTTCTTC. Its protein is CASREIKDWEGTYNEQFF. J is TRBJ2-1 and V is TRBV6-1; TRBD2 matches 7 bases. Trimming cost V 6 bases and J 2 bases; bases outside gene matches: 16. The CDR3 extends over 18 amino acids. Looked up from germline, CDR1 is MNHNS and CDR2 is SASEGT.

This chain joins TRBV9 and TRBJ2-3, with TRBD2 identical over 9 bases. V was pared by 0 bases and J by 1 base, with 3 bases of the junction left unmatched. The germline CDR1 and CDR2 sequences are SGDLS and YYNGEE. The CDR3 sequence is 16 residues long. The CDR3 here is CASSVGGRARTDTQYF. CDR3 nucleotide sequence: TGTGCCAGCAGCGTAGGCGGGAGGGCCCGCACAGATACGCAGTATTTT.

The CDR3 region is CAISELAGTTDTQYF. For the CDR3, the DNA is TGTGCCATCAGTGAGTTAGCGGGGACTACAGATACGCAGTATTTT. The V and J genes are TRBV10-3 and TRBJ2-3; 8 bases are a match to TRBD2. The V segment lost 1 base and the J segment 3 bases; nucleotides outside the gene matches: 3. CDR1 is ENHRY and CDR2 is SYGVKD in the germline V gene. The CDR3 spans 15 residues.

The rearrangement joins TRBV7-2 to TRBJ2-5; D might be TRBD2 (6 bases). Trimming left V 5 bases short and J 4 bases short, with 17 bases between. Per germline, CDR1 SGHTA and CDR2 FQGNSA. The CDR3 runs to 15 residues. For the CDR3, the DNA is TGTGCCAGCAGCCGGATGATGTTGGGGGGAGAGACCCAGTACTTC. The encoded protein is CASSRMMLGGETQYF.

The chain is built from TRBV7-2 and TRBJ2-5; TRBD1 agrees at 9 bases. Trimming at V came to 1 base and at J to 3 bases, leaving 6 bases not matched to a gene. CDR1 SGHTA and CDR2 FQGNSA come from the germline V gene. This CDR3 has 16 amino acids. The CDR3 region is CASSLVGTGPKETQYF. The CDR3 nucleotides are TGTGCCAGCAGCTTAGTAGGGACAGGGCCTAAAGAGACCCAGTACTTC. The complete variable domain, with remaining parts taken from reference TRBV7-2 and TRBJ2-5, reads GAGVSQSPSNKVTEKGKDVELRCDPISGHTALYWYRQSLGQGLEFLIYFQGNSAPDKSGLPSDRFSAERTGGSVSTLTIQRTQQEDSAVYLCASSLVGTGPKETQYFGPGTRLLVL.

The genes are TRBV6-1 and TRBJ2-1; 9 positions match TRBD2. The CDR3 extends over 17 amino acids. J lost 0 bases, V lost 2 bases, and 5 bases had no gene match. The germline gives CDR1 MNHNS, CDR2 SASEGT. The CDR3 protein is CASSEMIAGASYNEQFF. Here the CDR3 DNA reads TGTGCCAGCAGTGAAATGATAGCGGGAGCCTCCTACAATGAGCAGTTCTTC.

V and J are TRBV5-1 and TRBJ2-7; 10 bases match TRBD1. Germline V gene lookup returns CDR1 SGHRS and CDR2 YFSETQ. CDR3 length: 14 amino acids. Unmatched junction bases numbered 6, after V lost 4 bases and J lost 5 bases. The CDR3 nucleotides read TGCGCCAGCAGCACGGGACAGGGGTTCCACGAGCAGTACTTC. It yields the protein CASSTGQGFHEQYF. Variable domain in full (rest from reference TRBV5-1 and TRBJ2-7): KAGVTQTPRYLIKTRGQQVTLSCSPISGHRSVSWYQQTPGQGLQFLFEYFSETQRNKGNFPGRFSGRQFSNSRSEMNVSTLELGDSALYLCASSTGQGFHEQYFGPGTRLTVT.

V is TRBV10-3 and J is TRBJ1-2; D may be TRBD1 (6 bases). Germline CDR1 ENHRY, CDR2 SYGVKD. V was trimmed by 0 bases and J by 4 bases, leaving 18 bases between them. CDR3 size: 17 residues. CDR3 protein: CAISESIGVGDTYGYTF. CDR3 DNA sequence: TGTGCCATCAGTGAGTCGATTGGTGTGGGGGACACCTATGGCTACACCTTC.

The DNA of the CDR3 is TGTGCCAGCTCACCTCGAGACTTTTCCACTGAAGCTTTCTTT. It yields the protein CASSPRDFSTEAFF. The gene calls are TRBV18 and TRBJ1-1; no clear D gene. Trimming shortened V by 3 bases and J by 4 bases, and 12 bases separated the two germline ends. The CDR3 runs 14 residues. CDR1 is KGHSH and CDR2 is LQKENI in the germline V gene.

The genes are TRBV2 and TRBJ1-1, with 7 nucleotides matching TRBD1. Germline CDR1 and CDR2: SNHLY and FYNNEI. The CDR3 runs to 14 residues. J was trimmed by 3 bases and V by 5 bases; bases with no gene match: 6. The CDR3 region has the DNA TGTGCCAGCAGTCGACAGGGCATGGACACTGAAGCTTTCTTT. Its protein product is CASSRQGMDTEAFF.

The chain recombines TRBV3-1 (or the pseudogene TRBV3-2) with TRBJ1-2; unclear D gene. The CDR3 totals 13 residues. The ends were cut back, 6 bases at V and 2 bases at J, with 10 bases in the middle. Per germline, CDR1 LGHDT and CDR2 YNNKEL (reference sequence). The CDR3 DNA sequence: TGTGCCAGCAGTGAGGGCCTCAACTATGGCTACACCTTC. Its translation is CASSEGLNYGYTF.

The V gene is TRBV5-1, the J gene TRBJ1-1; maybe TRBD1 (6 bases). Germline V lookup: CDR1 SGHRS, CDR2 YFSETQ. Trimming stripped 4 bases from V and 0 bases from J, with 22 bases between. The CDR3 runs 18 residues. CDR3 sequence: CASSRISITGIMNTEAFF. The DNA of the CDR3 is TGCGCCAGCAGCCGGATTTCCATAACAGGGATCATGAACACTGAAGCTTTCTTT.

This sequence joins TRBV5-4 and TRBJ2-5, with 10 bases fitting TRBD2. Germline V gene sequence: CDR1 SGHNT, CDR2 YYREEE (reference sequence). Trimming cost V 4 bases and J 0 bases; bases outside gene matches: 3. The CDR3 has 15 amino acids. CDR3 DNA sequence: TGTGCCAGCAGCCGGACTAGCGGAAACCAAGAGACCCAGTACTTC. It specifies CASSRTSGNQETQYF.

The chain's CDR3 is CASSEWGVTDTQYF. In nucleotides, the CDR3 is TGCGCCAGCAGTGAGTGGGGGGTCACAGATACGCAGTATTTT. The rearrangement joins TRBV10-2 to TRBJ2-3; D may be TRBD2 (6 bases). Germline loops: CDR1 WSHSY, CDR2 SAAADI. The CDR3 covers 14 residues. V dropped 1 base and J dropped 2 bases, with 7 bases sitting between them.

V usage is TRBV28 and J usage is TRBJ2-5; 8 nucleotides line up with TRBD2. There are 14 residues in the CDR3. After removal of 5 bases from V and 5 bases from J, the junction contained 7 bases not matched to a gene. CDR1 is MDHEN, CDR2 SYDVKM, per germline. CDR3 sequence: CASSRTAGGETQYF. In DNA, the CDR3 is TGTGCCAGCAGTAGAACGGCGGGAGGTGAGACCCAGTACTTC.

This chain links TRBV4-3 with TRBJ2-3, with D possibly TRBD1 on 7 matching bases. Germline V gene data show CDR1 as LGHNA and CDR2 as YSLEER. The CDR3 is made up of 16 amino acids. The germline V and J ends were trimmed by 0 bases and 5 bases, with 15 bases remaining between them. CDR3 amino acids: CASSQDGPGGLDTQYF. CDR3 DNA sequence: TGCGCCAGCAGCCAAGATGGTCCAGGGGGGCTAGATACGCAGTATTTT.

The rearrangement joins TRBV30 to TRBJ2-7; no reliable D call. Germline V lookup: CDR1 GTSNPN, CDR2 SVGIG (reference sequence). CDR3 length: 13 amino acids. Trimming removed 6 bases from V and 1 base from J, with 13 bases in between. CDR3 residues: CACRMSNSYEQYF. As DNA, the CDR3 is TGTGCCTGTCGAATGAGCAATTCCTACGAGCAGTACTTC.

DNA for the CDR3: TGTGCCAGCAGTTTATTAGGCGTCGGAGCCCGACGCTCCTACAATGAGCAGTTCTTC. It yields the protein CASSLLGVGARRSYNEQFF. This sequence joins TRBV28 and TRBJ2-1, with unresolved D. Germline V gene lookup returns CDR1 MDHEN and CDR2 SYDVKM. V was pared by 1 base and J by 0 bases, with 19 bases between. CDR3 length: 19 amino acids.

The chain is built from TRBV28 and TRBJ2-5; 10 bases fit TRBD2. This CDR3 spans 15 amino acids. The germline V gene encodes CDR1 MDHEN and CDR2 SYDVKM. V lost 5 bases and J lost 3; bases outside the gene matches: 6. CDR3 residues: CASSPSGSGEETQYF. The CDR3 coding sequence is TGTGCCAGCAGTCCTAGCGGGAGTGGGGAAGAGACCCAGTACTTC.